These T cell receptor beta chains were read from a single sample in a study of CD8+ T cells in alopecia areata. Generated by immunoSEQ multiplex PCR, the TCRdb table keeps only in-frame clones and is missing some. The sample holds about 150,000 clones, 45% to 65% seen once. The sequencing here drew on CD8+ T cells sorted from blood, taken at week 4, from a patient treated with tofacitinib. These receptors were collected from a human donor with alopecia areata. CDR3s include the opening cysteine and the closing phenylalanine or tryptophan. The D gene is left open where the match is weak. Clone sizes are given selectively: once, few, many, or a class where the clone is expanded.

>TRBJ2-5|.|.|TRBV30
CAWSALGGWETQYF
TGTGCCTGGAGTGCCCTCGGCGGATGGGAGACCCAGTACTTC
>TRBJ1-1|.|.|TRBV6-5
CASRFREGVDTEAFF
TGTGCCAGCAGGTTCAGGGAGGGCGTGGACACTGAAGCTTTCTTT
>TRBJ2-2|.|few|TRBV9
CASSVGGRALNTGELFF
TGTGCCAGCAGCGTAGGGGGGCGGGCCCTGAACACCGGGGAGCTGTTTTTT
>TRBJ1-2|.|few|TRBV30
CAWSYGPTGYGYTF
TGTGCCTGGAGTTATGGGCCTACTGGCTATGGCTACACCTTC
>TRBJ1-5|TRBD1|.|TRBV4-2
CASSPPTTGGNQPQHF
TGTGCCAGCAGCCCGCCGACTACAGGGGGGAATCAGCCCCAGCATTTT
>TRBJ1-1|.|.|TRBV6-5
CASSYESYTEAFF
TGTGCCAGCAGTTACGAGTCATACACTGAAGCTTTCTTT
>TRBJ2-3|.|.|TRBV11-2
CASSPALDTQYF
TGTGCCAGCAGCCCAGCTCTGGATACGCAGTATTTT
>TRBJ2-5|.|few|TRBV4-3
CASSQGRGATQYF
TGCGCCAGCAGCCAAGGGAGGGGGGCGACCCAGTACTTC
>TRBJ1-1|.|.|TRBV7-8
CASSFAGDTEAFF
TGTGCCAGCAGCTTCGCAGGGGATACTGAAGCTTTCTTT
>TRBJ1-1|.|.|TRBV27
CASSFVDMNTEAFF
TGTGCCAGCAGTTTCGTGGATATGAACACTGAAGCTTTCTTT
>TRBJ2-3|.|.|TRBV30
CAWEGPGGASTDTQYF
TGTGCCTGGGAGGGGCCTGGCGGGGCAAGCACAGATACGCAGTATTTT
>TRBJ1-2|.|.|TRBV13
CASSLDLASNYGYTF
TGTGCCAGCAGCTTAGATTTGGCCTCTAACTATGGCTACACCTTC
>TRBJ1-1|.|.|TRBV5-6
CASSPGPDTTYTEAFF
TGTGCCAGCAGCCCGGGACCAGACACGACTTACACTGAAGCTTTCTTT
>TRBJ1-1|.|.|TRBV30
CAWMPEAFF
TGTGCCTGGATGCCTGAAGCTTTCTTT
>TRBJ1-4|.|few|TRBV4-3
CASSQVLDTTNEKLFF
TGCGCCAGCAGCCAAGTTCTCGATACAACTAATGAAAAACTGTTTTTT
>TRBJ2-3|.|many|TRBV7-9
CASSLDVGDTQYF
TGTGCCAGCAGCTTGGACGTCGGGGATACGCAGTATTTT
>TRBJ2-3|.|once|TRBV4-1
CASSQDGSTDTQYF
TGCGCCAGCAGCCAGGACGGTAGCACAGATACGCAGTATTTT
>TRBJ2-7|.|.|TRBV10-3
CAISAPGDAGEQYF
TGTGCCATCAGTGCCCCCGGAGACGCCGGCGAGCAGTACTTC
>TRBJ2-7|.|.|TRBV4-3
CASSQDVGHGASNEQYF
TGCGCCAGCAGCCAAGATGTGGGACACGGGGCCTCTAACGAGCAGTACTTC